This T cell receptor (beta chain) derives from a study of PD-1 blockade in mismatch repair-deficient tumors listed by TCRdb under 2017. Regarding the research as a whole: The trial enrolled just over 85 consecutive patients with approximately twelve mismatch repair-deficient cancer types between 2013 and late 2016, all previously treated and progressing. Tumor-associated T cell clones were tracked in the peripheral blood of patients responding to PD-1 blockade by deep sequencing of TCR CDR3 regions.

The library was built by means of the immunoSEQ multiplex PCR assay. This is the immuneACCESS table as TCRdb keeps it, with only in-frame sequences that have V and J called. A part of the clones is gone; compared with another copy, unresolved V genes explain less than half, and the rest is unexplained. This sample has 50,000 to 75,000 clones in its table, and roughly 88% of those were observed once. The ten largest clones take up around 14% of the sample. Comments on this clone: It lacks a known antigen. No qualities accompany the bases; no much larger clone lies one base away.

CDR1 and CDR2 were assigned from the germline V gene as SGDLS and YYNGEE. The V and J ends are trimmed by 4 bases and 2 bases, leaving 23 bases between them. From cysteine to phenylalanine, the CDR3 is 18 amino acids long. Only the CDR3 DNA is retained, 54 bases long and in frame from the first base. Mismatch repair deficiency was established in every enrolled patient by polymerase chain reaction or immunohistochemistry. TCR sequencing was performed for a few patients who responded to pembrolizumab therapy. The phase II trial prospectively evaluated PD-1 blockade with pembrolizumab in advanced mismatch repair-deficient cancers, independent of tissue of origin. Peripheral blood T cell samples were serially collected before and at multiple times after PD-1 blockade was started. Blood sampling times were reported as weeks after the first pembrolizumab dose. Results and caveats for the whole study, not just this receptor: Clones residing in the tumor, which were often undetectable in blood before treatment, expanded quickly after pembrolizumab and then contracted, generally before radiologic responses.

This clonotype was sampled from an adult with mismatch repair-deficient cancer. The sample in question was peripheral blood, obtained 52 weeks after starting pembrolizumab. The rearrangement joined TRBV9 to TRBJ2-3; the D element could tentatively be TRBD1 or TRBD2, as 5 bases agree for each. The CDR3 reads as follows: CASSQKGEQSPSTDTQYF. The bases are TGTGCCAGCAGCCAAAAAGGGGAGCAATCTCCCTCCACAGATACGCAGTATTTT.